This T cell receptor beta chain was observed in a study of blood T cell repertoires in COVID-19. V lost 6 bases to trimming and J lost 4 bases, with 9 bases between them. The germline V gene encodes CDR1 SEHNR and CDR2 FQNEAQ (reference sequence). This CDR3 region has 12 residues. The assay was immunoSEQ multiplex PCR, and TCRdb's table has in-frame clones only and misses some. The table records 150,000 or so clones, about four fifths of them present only once. The sequence was obtained from an older woman with COVID-19, enrolled during active disease. Sequencing was performed on peripheral blood. The chain joins TRBV7-9 to TRBJ2-5; D remains unclear. The CDR3 DNA follows: TGTGCCAGCAGTCGTGCGGCAGAGACCCAGTACTTC. This translates into CASSRAAETQYF.